This T cell receptor (beta chain) was obtained from a study of blood T cell repertoires in COVID-19. Background on the study: Specimens from acute and convalescent COVID-19 originated in the United States, Italy and Spain.

The method was immunoSEQ multiplex PCR; TCRdb's version includes in-frame clones alone and lacks a portion of them. Counted here are about 74,000 clones, more than 70% occurring once; the ten biggest clones make up 8% to 9%. After removal of 2 bases from V and 6 bases from J, the junction contained 6 bases not matched to a gene. Germline V lookup: CDR1 MNHNS, CDR2 SASEGT. The CDR3 consists of 15 residues. The sequence derives from a man in his fifties or sixties with active COVID-19. Sequencing was carried out using peripheral blood. V is TRBV6-1 and J is TRBJ2-5, with 10 nucleotides matching TRBD1. In DNA form, the CDR3 reads TGTGCCAGCAGTGAAATCGGGACAGGGGAGAAGACCCAGTACTTC. Residues: CASSEIGTGEKTQYF.